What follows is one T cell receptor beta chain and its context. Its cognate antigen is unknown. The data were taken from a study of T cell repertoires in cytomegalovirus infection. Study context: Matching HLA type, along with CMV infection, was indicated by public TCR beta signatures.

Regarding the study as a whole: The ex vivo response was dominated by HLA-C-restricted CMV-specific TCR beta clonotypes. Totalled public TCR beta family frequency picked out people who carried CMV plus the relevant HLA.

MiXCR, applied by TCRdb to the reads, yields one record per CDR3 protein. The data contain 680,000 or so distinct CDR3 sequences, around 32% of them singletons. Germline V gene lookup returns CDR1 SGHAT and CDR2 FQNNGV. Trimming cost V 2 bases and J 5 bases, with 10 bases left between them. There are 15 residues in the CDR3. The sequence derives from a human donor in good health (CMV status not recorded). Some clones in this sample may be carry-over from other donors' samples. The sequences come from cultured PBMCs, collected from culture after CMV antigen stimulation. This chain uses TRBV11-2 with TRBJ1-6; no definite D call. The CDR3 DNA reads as TGTGCCAGCAGCTTATATGCAGGAAATAATTCACCCCTCCACTTT. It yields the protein CASSLYAGNNSPLHF. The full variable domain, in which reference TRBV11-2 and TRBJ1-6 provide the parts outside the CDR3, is EAGVAQSPRYKIIEKRQSVAFWCNPISGHATLYWYQQILGQGPKLLIQFQNNGVVDDSQLPKDRFSAERLKGVDSTLKIQPAKLEDSAVYLCASSLYAGNNSPLHFGNGTRLTVT.